The TCR beta chain under discussion was sequenced for a study of blood T cell repertoires in COVID-19. Study-level background: Both acute and convalescent COVID-19 samples were obtained from the United States, Italy and Spain. T cells, B-cell-depleted T cells, or PBMCs provided the cDNA or gDNA that served as material.

The germline V gene encodes CDR1 MNHEY and CDR2 SMNVEV (reference sequence). The ends lost 6 bases at V and 2 bases at J; junction bases unmatched: 7. CDR3 length: 14 amino acids. Original methodology: Nucleated cell number was recorded as an estimate derived from reference gene primer amplification. Only in-frame clones appear in the TCRdb table, and some are missing; sequencing was by immunoSEQ multiplex PCR. Clone size and V and J calls were adopted from that table, with D and trimming inferred from the DNA. The table includes approximately 170,000 clones, around 67% detected once. The TCR originated in a woman older than 75 with acute or convalescent COVID-19. Specimen: peripheral blood. The chain uses TRBV27 and TRBJ2-7, with TRBD2 matching over 7 bases. CDR3 region: CASSWGRGTYEQYF. CDR3 sequence (DNA): TGTGCCAGCAGCTGGGGGAGGGGAACCTACGAGCAGTACTTC.